Below, 23 T cell receptor beta chains from the same sample are listed, as sequenced in a study of T-cell memory formation after mild COVID-19. TCRdb called the 5' RACE reads again in MiXCR, with one record for every CDR3 protein. This table has several thousand distinct CDR3 sequences, roughly 44% appearing once. Sequencing was performed on PBMCs or a T cell subset sorted from them (not recorded which). These TCRs come from an adult who had mild COVID-19 (a few samples of this study predate the infection). Cell type and time point are not known.

This chain connects TRBV5-1 to TRBJ2-7; D might be TRBD1 or TRBD2, each matching 5 bases. Trimming removed 2 bases at V and 2 bases at J, with 8 bases between. Germline CDR1 SGHRS, CDR2 YFSETQ. The CDR3 spans 13 residues. CDR3 protein: CASSFRDPYEQYF. In nucleotides, the CDR3 is TGCGCCAGCAGCTTCCGGGACCCCTACGAGCAGTACTTC.

By share, this clonotype ranks as medium-sized. The V and J genes are TRBV5-1 and TRBJ1-4, with D tentatively TRBD1 (5 bases). The CDR3 is 14 amino acids. V gave up 4 bases and J gave up 12 bases, with 19 bases separating them. Germline V gene lookup returns CDR1 SGHRS and CDR2 YFSETQ. The CDR3 coding sequence is TGCGCCAGCAGCCGGCAGGGCCCGTCGGTGGAACTGTTTTTT. Its translation is CASSRQGPSVELFF.

This clonotype is medium-sized (0.01 to 0.1%). The chain recombines TRBV4-3 with TRBJ1-5; D ambiguous. The CDR3 runs 15 residues. Germline loops: CDR1 LGHNA, CDR2 YSLEER. V was cut by 0 bases and J by 0 bases, with 6 bases left in between. This CDR3 is CASSQDGGSNQPQHF. The CDR3 DNA reads as TGCGCCAGCAGCCAAGATGGTGGTAGCAATCAGCCCCAGCATTTT.

This clonotype is categorized as medium-sized (0.01 to 0.1%). This sequence joins TRBV4-1 and TRBJ1-5; D gene unclear. Germline assignment: CDR1 MGHRA and CDR2 YSYEKL. This CDR3 spans 15 amino acids. The V gene lost 4 bases and the J gene lost 0 bases, with 10 bases spanning the gap. CDR3 residues: CASSPRHVSNQPQHF. The CDR3 DNA reads TGCGCCAGCAGCCCGCGGCACGTTAGCAATCAGCCCCAGCATTTT.

The chain combines TRBV3-1 with TRBJ2-5; D remains ambiguous. The CDR3 is made up of 17 amino acids. Germline loops: CDR1 LGHDT, CDR2 YNNKEL (reference sequence). V shed 3 bases and J shed 1 base, with 18 bases lying between them. Written as DNA, the CDR3 is TGTGCCAGCAGCCAGAGAGACGGACCCCTCAGCCAAGAGACCCAGTACTTC. Its protein is CASSQRDGPLSQETQYF.

Judged by abundance, this clonotype is medium-sized (0.01 to 0.1%). This chain uses TRBV20-1 with TRBJ2-4, with a possible D match to TRBD2 (6 bases). The germline V gene has CDR1 DFQATT and CDR2 SNEGSKA (reference sequence). The CDR3 runs to 15 residues. With 1 base removed from V and 9 bases from J, the gap between germline ends came to 19 bases. The CDR3 reads CSARVDGSPRGIQYF. In DNA form, the CDR3 reads TGCAGTGCTAGAGTTGACGGGAGCCCCCGGGGCATTCAGTACTTC.

The J gene is TRBJ1-5, the V gene TRBV5-1; D remains ambiguous. V dropped 0 bases and J dropped 7 bases, with 14 bases sitting between them. The germline gives CDR1 SGHRS, CDR2 YFSETQ. The CDR3 is made up of 15 amino acids. CDR3 in amino acids: CASSLDSAGNQPQHF. DNA of the CDR3: TGCGCCAGCAGCTTGGATTCGGCGGGAAACCAGCCCCAGCATTTT.

V gene TRBV7-8 combines with J gene TRBJ2-3; D is unresolved. Trimming shortened V by 9 bases and J by 0 bases, and 4 bases separated the two germline ends. Germline V gene lookup returns CDR1 SGHVS and CDR2 FQNEAQ. CDR3 length: 11 residues. This chain's CDR3 is CARVSTDTQYF. DNA of the CDR3: TGTGCCAGGGTCAGCACAGATACGCAGTATTTT.

This clonotype is termed medium-sized. The chain links TRBV21-1 to TRBJ2-3; no DNA check was done on the table's D call, TRBD1. TRBV21-1 is recorded as a pseudogene. The CDR3 runs 15 residues. The CDR3 loop reads CASSNPRGVADTQYF. CDR3 DNA: TGTGCCAGCAGCAACCCGAGGGGTGTAGCAGATACGCAGTATTTT.

Relative to its sample, this clonotype is medium-sized. The chain has TRBV6-2 or TRBV6-3 and TRBJ1-2; unclear D gene. The germline V gene has CDR1 MNHEY and CDR2 SVGEGT. The CDR3 extends over 14 amino acids. The ends were cut back, 6 bases at V and 4 bases at J, with 15 bases in the middle. The CDR3 loop reads CASRENPRPYGYTF. The CDR3 bases are TGTGCCAGCAGAGAAAACCCCCGTCCCTATGGCTACACCTTC.

Within the sample, this clonotype is medium-sized (0.01 to 0.1%). The chain uses TRBV7-2 and TRBJ2-6, with D hard to call. In germline, CDR1 is SGHTA, CDR2 FQGNSA. This CDR3 comprises 14 residues. Trimming removed 2 bases from V and 4 bases from J, with 6 bases in between. The CDR3 DNA reads TGTGCCAGCAGCTTACAAGCCGGGGCCAACGTCCTGACTTTC. Its translation: CASSLQAGANVLTF.

In its sample, this clonotype is medium-sized. The chain uses TRBV6-5 and TRBJ1-6; TRBD1 matches at 7 bases. The CDR3 runs to 16 residues. Trimming cost V 0 bases and J 5 bases; bases outside gene matches: 4. The germline gives CDR1 MNHEY, CDR2 SVGAGI. The CDR3 protein is CASSYSRDSHNSPLHF. The CDR3 coding sequence is TGTGCCAGCAGTTACTCTCGGGACAGCCATAATTCACCCCTCCACTTT.

The chain is built from TRBV7-3 and TRBJ2-5; D is ambiguous. CDR1 and CDR2 from the germline V gene are SGHTA and FQGTGA. The CDR3 loop spans 13 amino acids. V lost 5 bases to trimming and J lost 7 bases, with 14 bases between them. The CDR3 DNA reads as TGTGCCAGCAGCGAGCCCCCCCCGGGGACCCAGTACTTC. Translated: CASSEPPPGTQYF.

This clonotype is labeled medium-sized. The J gene is TRBJ1-2, the V gene TRBV20-1; unclear D gene. V shed 6 bases and J shed 4 bases, with 12 bases lying between them. This CDR3 is 12 amino acids long. Germline V lookup: CDR1 DFQATT, CDR2 SNEGSKA (reference sequence). CDR3 sequence: CSAPNAAYGYTF. CDR3 DNA sequence: TGCAGTGCCCCGAACGCGGCCTATGGCTACACCTTC.

By its share, this clonotype is medium-sized. The gene calls are TRBV10-3 and TRBJ2-2; TRBD2 matches at 9 bases. Trimming at V came to 8 bases and at J to 7 bases, leaving 14 bases not matched to a gene. Germline V CDR1 and CDR2: ENHRY, SYGVKD. CDR3 length: 16 amino acids. CDR3 residues: CAIGPPGLAVIGELFF. Written as DNA, the CDR3 is TGTGCCATCGGACCCCCGGGACTAGCCGTGATCGGGGAGCTGTTTTTT.

This clonotype was observed once. V is TRBV5-1 and J is TRBJ2-5; 8 bases are a match to TRBD2. The V gene end was trimmed by 10 bases and the J gene end by 9 bases; junction bases not matched to a gene: 23. The CDR3 has 16 amino acids. Germline loops: CDR1 SGHRS, CDR2 YFSETQ. CDR3 sequence: CACRLNAGGSIEPQYF. CDR3 nucleotides: TGCGCCTGCCGGCTGAACGCGGGGGGCTCGATTGAACCCCAGTACTTC.

Many counts were recorded for this clonotype. The chain links TRBV29-1 to TRBJ2-5; 9 nucleotides agree with TRBD1. The CDR3 loop spans 12 amino acids. Losses at the gene ends were 7 bases for V and 5 bases for J; bases not matched to a gene: 5. Germline V gives CDR1 SQVTM, CDR2 ANQGSEA. The CDR3 loop is CSATGGKETQYF. CDR3 coding DNA: TGCAGCGCCACAGGGGGCAAGGAGACCCAGTACTTC.

This clonotype was seen at least ten times. The chain recombines TRBV19 with TRBJ2-3; 11 nucleotides agree with TRBD2. Germline-derived CDR1 and CDR2 are LNHDA and SQIVND (reference sequence). The CDR3 extends over 16 amino acids. Trimming cost V 1 base and J 2 bases; bases outside gene matches: 2. In DNA form, the CDR3 reads TGTGCCAGTAGTATAGCTAGCGGGGGGATCACAGATACGCAGTATTTT. It specifies CASSIASGGITDTQYF. Based on the CDR3 plus reference TRBV19 and TRBJ2-3, the full variable domain is DGGITQSPKYLFRKEGQNVTLSCEQNLNHDAMYWYRQDPGQGLRLIYYSQIVNDFQKGDIAEGYSVSREKKESFPLTVTSAQKNPTAFYLCASSIASGGITDTQYFGPGTRLTVL.

This clonotype is labeled as large. The V gene is TRBV5-1, the J gene TRBJ2-4; 11 nucleotides match TRBD2. The trim removed 1 base at V and 2 bases at J, leaving 8 bases unmatched. The CDR3 covers 18 residues. The germline gives CDR1 SGHRS, CDR2 YFSETQ. The CDR3 nucleotides read TGCGCCAGCAGCTTGATGCCTAGCGGGGGGTCGACCAAAAACATTCAGTACTTC. Translating it yields CASSLMPSGGSTKNIQYF.

The chain is built from TRBV7-2 and TRBJ2-1; TRBD2 is a possible D gene (6 bases). CDR3 length: 13 residues. CDR1 SGHTA and CDR2 FQGNSA come from the germline V gene. V was shortened by 3 bases and J by 9 bases, with 12 bases between the two germline ends. The CDR3 bases are TGTGCCAGCAGCTTTCGGGAGACTAGTGAGCAGTTCTTC. Translated: CASSFRETSEQFF.

By proportion, this clonotype is medium-sized. The V call is TRBV7-2, the J call TRBJ2-3; 7 bases match TRBD2. The CDR3 spans 13 residues. Losses at the gene ends were 1 base for V and 10 bases for J; bases not matched to a gene: 5. Germline V CDR1 and CDR2: SGHTA, FQGNSA. The CDR3 protein is CASSLDWTRAQYF. The CDR3 DNA reads as TGTGCCAGCAGCTTAGACTGGACTAGGGCGCAGTATTTT.

This clonotype rates as medium-sized. V is TRBV12-3 or TRBV12-4 and J is TRBJ1-2; D gene uncertain. Deletions cut 6 bases from V and 8 bases from J, with 13 bases between. CDR3 size: 12 residues. This chain's CDR3 is CASRRWGGGYTF. The DNA for the CDR3 is TGTGCCAGCAGAAGGTGGGGTGGCGGCTACACCTTC.

The rearrangement links TRBV5-5 to TRBJ2-1; 10 nucleotides agree with TRBD2. J lost 2 bases, V lost 4 bases, and 3 bases had no gene match. The CDR3 covers 15 residues. In germline, CDR1 is SGHKS, CDR2 YYEKEE (reference sequence). CDR3 nucleotides: TGTGCCAGCAGCGCAACTAGCGGGGCCTACAATGAGCAGTTCTTC. Amino acids: CASSATSGAYNEQFF.